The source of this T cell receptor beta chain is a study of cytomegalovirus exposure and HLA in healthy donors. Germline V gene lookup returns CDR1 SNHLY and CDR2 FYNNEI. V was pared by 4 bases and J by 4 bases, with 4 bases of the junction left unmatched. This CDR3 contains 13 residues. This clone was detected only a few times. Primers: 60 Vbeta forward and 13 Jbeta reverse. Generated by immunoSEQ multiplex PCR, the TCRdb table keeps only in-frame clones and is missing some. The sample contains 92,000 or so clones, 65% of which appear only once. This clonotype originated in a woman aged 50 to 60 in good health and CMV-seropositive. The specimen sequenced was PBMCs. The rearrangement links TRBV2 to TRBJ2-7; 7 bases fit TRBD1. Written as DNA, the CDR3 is TGTGCCAGCAGTGCGGGACAGTCTTACGAGCAGTACTTC. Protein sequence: CASSAGQSYEQYF.